This T cell receptor beta chain emerged from a study of response to subunit inactivated influenza vaccine (dated by TCRdb to 2017 to 2018). Looking at the study overall: To follow how T cells responded to a trivalent subunit inactivated influenza vaccine, the researchers relied on deep quantitative profiling of the T cell receptor repertoire. Summary of the overall study and its limitations: It was suggested by the authors that each seasonal influenza vaccination may recruit only a limited number of new T cells.

The library was obtained by RT-PCR. This sample was sequenced with an Illumina HiSeq 2500. TCRdb's own reprocessing of the public reads used fastp at Q25 and MiXCR and kept productive beta chains. Rows matching on CDR3 protein sequence are summarized as one entry with the most common DNA and genes. The sample table shows around 500,000 distinct CDR3 sequences, and about 10% are seen once. The ten largest clones add up to approximately 12% of the sample. Explained via the paper, the time point label denotes: around 47 days after influenza vaccine administration. Remarks on this clonotype: There is no known antigen for this receptor. No quality values exist for individual bases; no much larger clone is one base distant.

The source is a man between 45 and 60 years old who received an inactivated influenza vaccine. Donor details come from another sample of the same person, matched by shared clones. The sample here was PBMCs from blood, taken more than 35 days after vaccination.

This receptor carries the CDR3 CASSRVEWGGETQYF. The DNA sequence is TGCGCCAGCAGCCGGGTTGAGTGGGGAGGAGAGACCCAGTACTTC. This chain is built from TRBV4-3 and TRBJ2-5; TRBD2 is possibly the D segment (6 matching bases). CDR1 and CDR2 are drawn from the germline V gene: LGHNA, YSLEER. Trimming costs V 4 bases and J 4 bases, and their ends lie 16 bases apart. Including the terminal cysteine and phenylalanine, the CDR3 comprises 15 residues. CDR3 DNA only is kept here, 45 bases in frame from base 1.